A single sample is the source of the 22 T cell receptor beta chains below, sequenced in a study of cytomegalovirus exposure and HLA in healthy donors. Repertoires were generated with immunoSEQ multiplex PCR, while TCRdb's copy carries only in-frame clones and drops some. The sample contains approximately 76,000 clones, approximately 95% of which appear only once. Sequenced sample: PBMCs. The source is a woman under 30 in good health and CMV-seronegative.

This clone appeared a few times. The rearrangement links TRBV7-2 to TRBJ2-1, with 10 bases aligning to TRBD2. The J segment lost 9 bases and the V segment lost 3 bases, leaving 5 bases of the junction unmatched. The CDR3 runs 14 residues. In germline, CDR1 is SGHTA, CDR2 FQGNSA. CDR3 residues: CASSFSGGASEQFF. CDR3 nucleotides: TGTGCCAGCAGCTTCAGCGGGGGGGCCAGTGAGCAGTTCTTC.

The rearrangement uses TRBV6-1 and TRBJ2-6, with no clear D. This CDR3 is 15 amino acids long. V lost 3 bases and J lost 0, with 6 bases in between. Germline CDR1 reads MNHNS; CDR2 reads SASEGT. The CDR3 sequence: CASSDRISGANVLTF. The CDR3 coding sequence is TGTGCCAGCAGTGACAGGATCTCTGGGGCCAACGTCCTGACTTTC.

The rearrangement joins TRBV7-2 to TRBJ1-2; TRBD1 might be the D (5 bases). The germline CDR1 and CDR2 sequences are SGHTA and FQGNSA. The CDR3 has 14 amino acids. Trimming pared 5 bases from V and 6 bases from J, leaving 16 bases between. CDR3: CASSPGILRDGYTF. CDR3 DNA sequence: TGTGCCAGCAGCCCAGGGATCTTGAGAGATGGCTACACCTTC.

The chain is built from TRBV11-2 and TRBJ1-5; D is unclear. The CDR3 is 14 amino acids. V gave up 0 bases and J gave up 2 bases, with 5 bases separating them. The germline V gene has CDR1 SGHAT and CDR2 FQNNGV. The CDR3 here is CASSLEAGNQPQHF. The CDR3 region has the DNA TGTGCCAGCAGCTTAGAGGCAGGCAATCAGCCCCAGCATTTT. Full variable domain (outside the CDR3, taken from reference TRBV11-2 and TRBJ1-5): EAGVAQSPRYKIIEKRQSVAFWCNPISGHATLYWYQQILGQGPKLLIQFQNNGVVDDSQLPKDRFSAERLKGVDSTLKIQPAKLEDSAVYLCASSLEAGNQPQHFGDGTRLSIL.

The genes are TRBV27 and TRBJ1-1; 7 bases line up with TRBD1. Trimming cost V 7 bases and J 10 bases; bases outside gene matches: 18. The CDR3 has 15 residues. Germline CDR1 is MNHEY and CDR2 is SMNVEV (reference sequence). The CDR3 sequence is CASTPSAQGLLRAFF. Here the CDR3 DNA reads TGTGCCAGCACCCCGTCGGCACAGGGGCTTCTGAGAGCTTTCTTT.

The chain has TRBV21-1 and TRBJ2-1; whether TRBD2, the table's D call, matches the DNA was not checked. TRBV21-1 is given as a pseudogene. The CDR3 length is 15 residues. CDR3 amino acids: CASSPGTRHYNEQFF. DNA of the CDR3: TGTGCCAGCAGCCCCGGGACTAGACACTACAATGAGCAGTTCTTC.

The chain joins TRBV25-1 to TRBJ2-7; no definite D call. This CDR3 is 15 amino acids long. In germline, CDR1 is MGHDK, CDR2 SYGVNS. V lost 3 bases to trimming and J lost 0 bases, with 12 bases between them. CDR3 loop: CASSEPRLISYEQYF. In DNA form, the CDR3 reads TGTGCCAGCAGTGAGCCCCGACTGATCTCCTACGAGCAGTACTTC.

The rearrangement uses TRBV5-1 and TRBJ2-1, with 11 bases that match TRBD2. V lost 3 bases and J lost 2; bases outside the gene matches: 4. This CDR3 is 16 amino acids long. The germline V gene has CDR1 SGHRS and CDR2 YFSETQ. DNA of the CDR3: TGCGCCAGCAGCTATGGGGGACTAGCGGCCTACAATGAGCAGTTCTTC. It codes for CASSYGGLAAYNEQFF.

The chain joins TRBV7-9 to TRBJ2-3, with 8 bases matching TRBD1. Germline CDR1 reads SEHNR; CDR2 reads FQNEAQ (reference sequence). Trimming took 4 bases from V and 5 from J; bases not matched to a gene: 14. The CDR3 contains 17 residues. The CDR3 coding sequence is TGTGCCAGCAGCTCCCGTCTAGGTTCAGGGGGCCTAGATACGCAGTATTTT. Protein sequence: CASSSRLGSGGLDTQYF. Supplemented by reference TRBV7-9 and TRBJ2-3, the full variable domain reads DTGVSQNPRHKITKRGQNVTFRCDPISEHNRLYWYRQTLGQGPEFLTYFQNEAQLEKSRLLSDRFSAERPKGSFSTLEIQRTEQGDSAMYLCASSSRLGSGGLDTQYFGPGTRLTVL.

This clone was seen a single time. V and J are TRBV7-9 and TRBJ2-3; a possible D gene is TRBD1 (6 bases). V was shortened by 7 bases and J by 2 bases, with 16 bases between the two germline ends. The CDR3 has 15 amino acids. CDR1 is SEHNR, CDR2 FQNEAQ, per germline (reference sequence). The CDR3 protein is CASKGTSFATDTQYF. The CDR3 bases are TGTGCCAGCAAAGGGACAAGTTTTGCCACAGATACGCAGTATTTT.

This rearrangement joins TRBV7-8 to TRBJ1-2; 9 bases align to TRBD1. V was clipped by 3 bases and J by 2 bases; unmatched bases: 7. The germline V gene has CDR1 SGHVS and CDR2 FQNEAQ. The CDR3 length is 16 residues. CDR3 DNA sequence: TGTGCCAGCAGCTTGGTGTACAGGGGGCGAAACTATGGCTACACCTTC. Translated, it gives CASSLVYRGRNYGYTF.

The CDR3, as DNA: TGCAGCGTTGCTAAAGGGGGCAGACAGGGCTTACCCTACAATGAGCAGTTCTTC. This gives the protein CSVAKGGRQGLPYNEQFF. The genes are TRBV29-1 and TRBJ2-1; 7 nucleotides agree with TRBD1. Unmatched junction bases numbered 17, after V lost 4 bases and J lost 2 bases. Germline CDR1 is SQVTM and CDR2 is ANQGSEA. The CDR3 is 18 amino acids.

In the case of this clone: Other nucleotide sequences from this sample produce the same CDR3. V gene TRBV7-9 combines with J gene TRBJ2-5; D is undetermined. Per germline, CDR1 SEHNR and CDR2 FQNEAQ (reference sequence). The CDR3 is made up of 11 amino acids. Trimming stripped 5 bases from V and 2 bases from J, with 3 bases between. CDR3 in amino acids: CASSPQETQYF. The CDR3 DNA reads as TGTGCCAGCAGCCCGCAAGAGACCCAGTACTTC. Based on the CDR3 plus reference TRBV7-9 and TRBJ2-5, the full variable domain is DTGVSQNPRHKITKRGQNVTFRCDPISEHNRLYWYRQTLGQGPEFLTYFQNEAQLEKSRLLSDRFSAERPKGSFSTLEIQRTEQGDSAMYLCASSPQETQYFGPGTRLLVL.

The chain links TRBV30 to TRBJ1-2, with no clear D. The CDR3 sequence is 14 residues long. V was pared by 4 bases and J by 4 bases, with 16 bases between. CDR1 is GTSNPN, CDR2 SVGIG, per germline (reference sequence). CDR3 protein: CAWTKGLSGYGYTF. The CDR3 DNA reads as TGTGCCTGGACCAAAGGGTTGAGCGGCTATGGCTACACCTTC.

J is TRBJ2-7 and V is TRBV18, with 8 bases fitting TRBD1. V lost 0 bases and J lost 5; bases outside the gene matches: 6. Germline V gene data show CDR1 as KGHSH and CDR2 as LQKENI. The CDR3 length is 15 residues. CDR3 protein: CASSPPGQGAHEQYF. In nucleotides, the CDR3 is TGTGCCAGCTCACCACCTGGGCAGGGGGCCCACGAGCAGTACTTC.

The V and J genes are TRBV27 and TRBJ1-4; perhaps TRBD1 as D (6 bases). Germline lookup yields CDR1 MNHEY and CDR2 SMNVEV (reference sequence). Trimming left V 5 bases short and J 6 bases short, with 16 bases between. There are 15 residues in the CDR3. The CDR3 DNA follows: TGTGCCAGCAGTCCTCTACAGGGTCGGGATGAAAAACTGTTTTTT. Translating gives CASSPLQGRDEKLFF.

The rearrangement uses TRBV28 and TRBJ2-7, with 7 bases lining up with TRBD1. Germline CDR1 MDHEN, CDR2 SYDVKM. With V trimmed by 5 bases and J by 2 bases, 6 bases remained unmatched. CDR3 size: 14 residues. The CDR3 loop is CASSPRDSAYEQYF. CDR3 nucleotide sequence: TGTGCCAGCAGTCCCCGGGACAGCGCCTACGAGCAGTACTTC.

The CDR3: CASSNPGFTYEQYF. In nucleotides, the CDR3 is TGTGCCAGCAGTAATCCAGGGTTTACCTACGAGCAGTACTTC. The rearrangement links TRBV7-8 to TRBJ2-7, with a tentative D call TRBD1 (5 bases). V was shortened by 6 bases and J by 2 bases, with 14 bases between the two germline ends. Per germline, CDR1 SGHVS and CDR2 FQNEAQ. The length of the CDR3 is 14 residues.

A note on this clone: One junction end does not reproduce the germline sequence, and a read error may be involved. The CDR3 is CASSSGLGGDF. CDR3 nucleotides: TGTGCCAGCAGCTCGGGACTAGGCGGGGACTTC. V usage is TRBV7-2 and J usage is TRBJ2-5; 8 positions agree with TRBD2. The length of the CDR3 is 11 residues. From germline, CDR1 is SGHTA and CDR2 FQGNSA.

In nucleotides, the CDR3 is TGTGCCAGCCTCCCGGACAGCTCCCACACCGGGGAGCTGTTTTTT. It is translated as CASLPDSSHTGELFF. The chain is built from TRBV19 and TRBJ2-2; D perhaps matches TRBD1 (6 bases). Trimming removed 9 bases from V and 3 bases from J, with 17 bases in between. CDR1 and CDR2 (germline): LNHDA, SQIVND (reference sequence). The CDR3 runs 15 residues. Full variable domain (missing parts from reference TRBV19 and TRBJ2-2): DGGITQSPKYLFRKEGQNVTLSCEQNLNHDAMYWYRQDPGQGLRLIYYSQIVNDFQKGDIAEGYSVSREKKESFPLTVTSAQKNPTAFYLCASLPDSSHTGELFFGEGSRLTVL.

CDR3 region: CASSRGVSAETQYF. The DNA for the CDR3 is TGTGCCAGCAGCAGGGGCGTCTCCGCGGAGACCCAGTACTTC. The rearrangement uses TRBV11-2 and TRBJ2-5, with D maybe TRBD1 (5 bases). The CDR3 runs to 14 residues. V lost 5 bases and J lost 5, with 15 bases in between. Looked up from germline, CDR1 is SGHAT and CDR2 is FQNNGV.

V gene TRBV6-5 combines with J gene TRBJ2-7; maybe TRBD2 (6 bases). CDR3 length: 15 residues. V lost 0 bases and J 6 bases, leaving 15 bases between the germline ends. From germline, CDR1 is MNHEY and CDR2 SVGAGI. CDR3 bases: TGTGCCAGCAGTTACTCTACCCCCCGGGGGTTCGAGCAGTACTTC. It codes for CASSYSTPRGFEQYF.